This TCR beta chain was identified during a study of cytomegalovirus exposure and HLA in healthy donors. Study-level points and caveats: It was reported that the classifier diagnosed cytomegalovirus status with high specificity and sensitivity in both the original and validation cohorts. Analysis performed later found about 18,000 TCR beta sequences associated with HLA alleles at 0.05 false discovery rate. Segments of the TCR beta V type were, in most cases, productive about 90% or about 30% of the time in an earlier analysis.

The donors (healthy individuals) were bone marrow donors. This clone has only one observation. Antigen specificity is unknown. The PCR was carried out with 60 Vbeta primers and 13 Jbeta primers. Measured with immunoSEQ multiplex PCR; TCRdb has only the in-frame clones, and not every one. The sample records about 80,000 clones, 79% being singletons. This sequence originates from a middle-aged woman in good health and CMV-seropositive. Sequences were obtained from PBMCs.

The CDR3 region has the DNA TGTGCCAGCAGTTTTCACAGCAGTTCGGATCAGCCCCAGCATTTT. It translates to CASSFHSSSDQPQHF. The chain joins TRBV28 to TRBJ1-5; no reliable D call. The germline V gene encodes CDR1 MDHEN and CDR2 SYDVKM. CDR3 length: 15 amino acids. With 3 bases removed from V and 5 bases from J, the gap between germline ends came to 14 bases.